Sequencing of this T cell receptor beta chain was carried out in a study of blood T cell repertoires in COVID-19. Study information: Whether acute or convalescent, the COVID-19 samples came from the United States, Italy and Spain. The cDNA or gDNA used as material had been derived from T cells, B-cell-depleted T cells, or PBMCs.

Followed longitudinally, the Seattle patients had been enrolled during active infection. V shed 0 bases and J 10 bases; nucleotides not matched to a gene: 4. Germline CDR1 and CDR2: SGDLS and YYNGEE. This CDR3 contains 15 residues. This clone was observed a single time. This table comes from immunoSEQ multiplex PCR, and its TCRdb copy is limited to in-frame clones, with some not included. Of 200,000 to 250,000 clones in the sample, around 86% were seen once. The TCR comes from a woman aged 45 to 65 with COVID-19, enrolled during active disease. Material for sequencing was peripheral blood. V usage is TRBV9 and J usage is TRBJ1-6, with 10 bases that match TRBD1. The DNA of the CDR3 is TGTGCCAGCAGCGTAGATGGGACAGGGGTATCACCCCTCCACTTT. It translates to CASSVDGTGVSPLHF. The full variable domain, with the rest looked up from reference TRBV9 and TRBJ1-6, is DSGVTQTPKHLITATGQRVTLRCSPRSGDLSVYWYQQSLDQGLQFLIQYYNGEERAKGNILERFSAQQFPDLHSELNLSSLELGDSALYFCASSVDGTGVSPLHFGNGTRLTVT.